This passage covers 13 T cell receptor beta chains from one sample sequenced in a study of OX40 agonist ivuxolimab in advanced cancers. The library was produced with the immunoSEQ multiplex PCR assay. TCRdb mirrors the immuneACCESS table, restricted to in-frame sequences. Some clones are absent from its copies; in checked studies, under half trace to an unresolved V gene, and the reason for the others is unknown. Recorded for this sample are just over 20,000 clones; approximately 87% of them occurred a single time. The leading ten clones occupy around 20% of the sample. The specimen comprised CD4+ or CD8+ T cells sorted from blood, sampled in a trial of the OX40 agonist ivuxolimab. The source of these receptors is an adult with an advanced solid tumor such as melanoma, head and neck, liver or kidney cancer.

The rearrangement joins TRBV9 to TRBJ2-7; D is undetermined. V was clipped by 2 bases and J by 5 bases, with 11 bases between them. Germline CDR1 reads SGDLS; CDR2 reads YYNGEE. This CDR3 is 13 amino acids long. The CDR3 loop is CASSVSPSHEQYF. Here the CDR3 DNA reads TGTGCCAGCAGCGTGAGTCCCAGTCACGAGCAGTACTTC.

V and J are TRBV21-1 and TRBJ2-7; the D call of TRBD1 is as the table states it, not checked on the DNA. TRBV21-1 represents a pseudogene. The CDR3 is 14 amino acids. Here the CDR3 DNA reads TGTGCCAGCAGCAAGGCAGGGGGCGCCTACGAGCAGTACTTC. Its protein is CASSKAGGAYEQYF.

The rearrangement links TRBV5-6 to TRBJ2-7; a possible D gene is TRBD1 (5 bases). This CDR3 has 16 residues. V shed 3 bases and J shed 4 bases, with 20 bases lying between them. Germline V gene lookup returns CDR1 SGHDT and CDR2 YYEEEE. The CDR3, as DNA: TGTGCCAGCAGCTCCCTATCCAGGGTTCACCTGTACGAGCAGTACTTC. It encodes CASSSLSRVHLYEQYF.

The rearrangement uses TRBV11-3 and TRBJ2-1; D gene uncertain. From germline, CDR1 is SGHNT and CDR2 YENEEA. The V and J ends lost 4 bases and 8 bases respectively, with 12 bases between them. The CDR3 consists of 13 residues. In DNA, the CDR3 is TGTGCCAGCAGCTCCCAAGATGGGGATGAGCAGTTCTTC. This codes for CASSSQDGDEQFF.

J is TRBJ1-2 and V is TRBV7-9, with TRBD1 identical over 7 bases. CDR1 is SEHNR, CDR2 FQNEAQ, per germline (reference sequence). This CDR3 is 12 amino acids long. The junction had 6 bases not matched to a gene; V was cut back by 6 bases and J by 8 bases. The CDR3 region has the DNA TGTGCCAGCAGAACTGACAGGGCCGGCTACACCTTC. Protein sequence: CASRTDRAGYTF.

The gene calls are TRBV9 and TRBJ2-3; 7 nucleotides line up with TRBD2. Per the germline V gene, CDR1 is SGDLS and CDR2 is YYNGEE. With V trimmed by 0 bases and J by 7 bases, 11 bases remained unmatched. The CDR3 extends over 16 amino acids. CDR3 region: CASSVDGGGVVNTQYF. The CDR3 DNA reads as TGTGCCAGCAGCGTAGATGGTGGGGGGGTCGTTAATACGCAGTATTTT.

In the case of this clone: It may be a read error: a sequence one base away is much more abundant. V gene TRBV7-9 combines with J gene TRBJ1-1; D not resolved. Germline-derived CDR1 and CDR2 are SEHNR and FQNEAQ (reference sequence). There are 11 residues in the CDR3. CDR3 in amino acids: CTSSLTTEAFF. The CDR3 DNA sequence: TGTACCAGCAGCTTAACGACTGAAGCTTTCTTT.

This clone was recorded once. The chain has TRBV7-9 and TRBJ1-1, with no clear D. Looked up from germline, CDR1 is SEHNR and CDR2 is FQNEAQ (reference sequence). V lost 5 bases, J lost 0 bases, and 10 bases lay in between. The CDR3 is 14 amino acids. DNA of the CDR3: TGTGCCAGCAGCCAAAATAACCTGAACACTGAAGCTTTCTTT. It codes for CASSQNNLNTEAFF. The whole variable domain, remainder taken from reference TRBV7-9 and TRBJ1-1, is DTGVSQNPRHKITKRGQNVTFRCDPISEHNRLYWYRQTLGQGPEFLTYFQNEAQLEKSRLLSDRFSAERPKGSFSTLEIQRTEQGDSAMYLCASSQNNLNTEAFFGQGTRLTVV.

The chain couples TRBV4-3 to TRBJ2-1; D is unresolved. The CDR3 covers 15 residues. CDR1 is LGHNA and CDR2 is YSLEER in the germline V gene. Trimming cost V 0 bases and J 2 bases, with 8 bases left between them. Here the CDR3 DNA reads TGCGCCAGCAGCCAAGAACGGGCGGCCTACAATGAGCAGTTCTTC. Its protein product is CASSQERAAYNEQFF.

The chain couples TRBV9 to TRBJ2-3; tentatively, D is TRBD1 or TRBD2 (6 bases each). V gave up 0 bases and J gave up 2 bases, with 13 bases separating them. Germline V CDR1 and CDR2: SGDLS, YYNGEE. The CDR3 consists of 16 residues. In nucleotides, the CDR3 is TGTGCCAGCAGCGTAGCAGTGGGGGGCCACACAGATACGCAGTATTTT. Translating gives CASSVAVGGHTDTQYF.

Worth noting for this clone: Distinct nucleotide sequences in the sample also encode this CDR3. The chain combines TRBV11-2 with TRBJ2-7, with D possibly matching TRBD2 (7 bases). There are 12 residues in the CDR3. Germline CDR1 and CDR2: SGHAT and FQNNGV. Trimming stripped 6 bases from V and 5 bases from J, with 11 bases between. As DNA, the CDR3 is TGTGCCAGCAGGGGGGGGGCCCACGAGCAGTACTTC. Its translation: CASRGGAHEQYF.

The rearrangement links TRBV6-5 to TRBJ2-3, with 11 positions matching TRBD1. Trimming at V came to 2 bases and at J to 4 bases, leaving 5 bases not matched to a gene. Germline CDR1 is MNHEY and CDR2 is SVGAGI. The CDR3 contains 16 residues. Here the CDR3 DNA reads TGTGCCAGCAGTTACCCTTCGGGACAGGGGGCAGATACGCAGTATTTT. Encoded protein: CASSYPSGQGADTQYF.

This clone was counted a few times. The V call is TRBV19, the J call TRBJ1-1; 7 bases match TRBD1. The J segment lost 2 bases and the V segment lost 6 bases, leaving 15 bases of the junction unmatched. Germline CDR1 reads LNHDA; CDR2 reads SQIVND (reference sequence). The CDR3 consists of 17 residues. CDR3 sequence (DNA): TGTGCCAGTAGACGAGACAGGGTCGGGGACTTTAACACTGAAGCTTTCTTT. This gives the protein CASRRDRVGDFNTEAFF.